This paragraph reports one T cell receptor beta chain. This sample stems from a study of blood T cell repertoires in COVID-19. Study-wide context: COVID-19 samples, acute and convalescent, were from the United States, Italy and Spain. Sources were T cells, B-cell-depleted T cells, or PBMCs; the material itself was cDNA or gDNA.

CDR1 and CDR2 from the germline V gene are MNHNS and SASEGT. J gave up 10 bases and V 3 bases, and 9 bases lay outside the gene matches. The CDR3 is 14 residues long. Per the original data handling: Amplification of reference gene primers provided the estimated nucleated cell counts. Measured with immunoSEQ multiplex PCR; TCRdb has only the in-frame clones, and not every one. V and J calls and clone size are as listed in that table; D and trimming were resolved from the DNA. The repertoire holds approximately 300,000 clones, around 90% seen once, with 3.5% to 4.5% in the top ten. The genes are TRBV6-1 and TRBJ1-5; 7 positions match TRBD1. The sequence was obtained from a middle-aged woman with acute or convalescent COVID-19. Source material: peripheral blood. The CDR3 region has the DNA TGTGCCAGCAGTGAGTATCAGGGGGAGTTACCCCAGCATTTT. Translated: CASSEYQGELPQHF.